This T cell receptor (beta chain) is drawn from a study of blood T cells in healthy people across ages. Findings and limits, study-wide: Total diversity from one million sequenced T cells was likely underestimated. Relative to aged donors, long-lived donors carried more naive CD4+ cells and displayed higher diversity. Strong correlation was found linking TCR beta diversity to naive T cell percentage.

Germline assignment: CDR1 KGHDR and CDR2 SFDVKD. This CDR3 spans 17 amino acids. V shed 4 bases, J shed 4 bases, and the junction held 10 bases outside the gene matches. A second PCR, run for about 7 to 11 cycles, used a sample-barcoded 5' primer plus a J-beta primer mix. MiXCR was run by TCRdb on the 5' RACE reads, yielding one entry per CDR3 protein. The sample holds about 1,400,000 distinct CDR3 sequences; roughly 40% are singletons and the top ten take around 8%. This clonotype was seen only a few times. As yet, its antigen is unknown. Approximately 10 milliliters was the volume of peripheral blood drawn from each donor.

This TCR was sampled from a woman under 30 in good health. The rearrangement links TRBV24-1 to TRBJ2-3; 10 bases map to TRBD1. Sequenced: blood. Written as DNA, the CDR3 is TGTGCCACCAGTGACTCGGGGACAGGGGCGAACTCAGATACGCAGTATTTT. Protein product: CATSDSGTGANSDTQYF.